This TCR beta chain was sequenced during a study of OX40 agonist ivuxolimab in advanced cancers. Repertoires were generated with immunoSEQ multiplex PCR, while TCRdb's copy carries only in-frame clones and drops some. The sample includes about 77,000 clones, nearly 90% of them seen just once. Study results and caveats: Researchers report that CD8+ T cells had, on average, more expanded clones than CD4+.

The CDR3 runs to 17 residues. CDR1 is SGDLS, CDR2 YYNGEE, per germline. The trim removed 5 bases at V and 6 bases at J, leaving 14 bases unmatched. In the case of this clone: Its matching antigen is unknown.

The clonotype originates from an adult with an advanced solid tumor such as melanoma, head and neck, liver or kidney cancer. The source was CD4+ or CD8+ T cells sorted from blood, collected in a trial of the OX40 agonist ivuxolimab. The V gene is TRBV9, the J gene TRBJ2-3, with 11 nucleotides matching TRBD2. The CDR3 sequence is CASSPPWNSGRGDTQYF. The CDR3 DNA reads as TGTGCCAGCAGTCCTCCCTGGAATAGCGGGAGGGGGGATACGCAGTATTTT.